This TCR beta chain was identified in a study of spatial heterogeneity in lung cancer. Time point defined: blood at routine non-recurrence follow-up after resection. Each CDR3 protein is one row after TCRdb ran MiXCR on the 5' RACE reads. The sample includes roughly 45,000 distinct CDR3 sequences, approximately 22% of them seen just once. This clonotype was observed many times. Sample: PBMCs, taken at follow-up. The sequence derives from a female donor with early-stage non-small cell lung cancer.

CDR3 nucleotides: TGCGCCAGCAGCTTGGACCCAGGCACCGGGGAGCTGTTTTTT. This encodes CASSLDPGTGELFF. The J gene is TRBJ2-2, the V gene TRBV5-1, with no clear D. The length of the CDR3 is 14 residues. Trimming cost V 0 bases and J 4 bases, with 7 bases left between them. The germline CDR1 and CDR2 sequences are SGHRS and YFSETQ.